This T cell receptor beta chain was captured in a study of CD4 and CD8 cells across lung adenocarcinoma regions. This clonotype is labeled medium-sized. TCRdb processed the PCR reads anew with MiXCR; each CDR3 protein has one entry. Of around 5,500 distinct CDR3 sequences in the sample, around 50% were seen once. Donors had localized lung adenocarcinoma, a non-small cell lung cancer. Germline assignment: CDR1 MNHEY and CDR2 SVGAGI. This CDR3 comprises 12 residues. With 7 bases removed from V and 6 bases from J, the gap between germline ends came to 11 bases. Sequencing was performed on CD4+ T cells from the margin of a lung tumor. The sequence was obtained from a male donor with lung adenocarcinoma. The CD4 and CD8 labels of this study may be unreliable. V gene TRBV6-5 combines with J gene TRBJ2-3, with D unresolved. The CDR3 protein is CASNPYWDTQYF. For the CDR3, the DNA is TGTGCCAGCAATCCCTACTGGGATACGCAGTATTTT.